The present entry profiles one TCR beta chain with its context. This entry is derived from a study of blood T cell repertoires in COVID-19. As for the study in general: COVID-19 samples collected from the United States, Italy and Spain covered acute and convalescent phases. T cells, B-cell-depleted T cells, or PBMCs provided the cDNA or gDNA that served as material.

Seattle's cohort entered during active infection and was followed longitudinally. The CDR3 has 16 residues. The V end lost 3 bases, the J end lost 3 bases, and 15 bases lay between the germline ends. Germline assignment: CDR1 SGHTA and CDR2 FQGNSA. The authors' processing: Amplification from reference gene primers served as the basis for estimated nucleated cell counts. Sequenced by immunoSEQ multiplex PCR; TCRdb stores in-frame clones only, minus some. That table furnishes V, J and clone size, whereas the DNA furnished D and trimming. The sample has some 300,000 clones, just under 90% seen once. Sequencing used peripheral blood. The receptor was derived from a woman between 50 and 59 years old with COVID-19, enrolled during active disease. The chain is built from TRBV7-2 and TRBJ2-1; tentative D call: TRBD2 (6 bases). This chain's CDR3 is CASSFISGSIYNEQFF. The CDR3, as DNA: TGTGCCAGCAGCTTCATCTCCGGGAGTATCTACAATGAGCAGTTCTTC.